One and the same sample provided the 4 T cell receptor beta chains below, sequenced in a study of cytomegalovirus exposure and HLA in healthy donors. 13 Jbeta primers and 60 Vbeta primers were used for the PCR. Sequencing was performed with immunoSEQ multiplex PCR; in TCRdb, only in-frame clones are kept and a portion is missing. The repertoire holds 110,000 to 150,000 clones, with roughly 70% as singletons. Specimen: PBMCs. The receptors shown here come from a woman aged 60-75 years in good health and CMV-seropositive.

The rearrangement joins TRBV6-5 to TRBJ1-5, with D tentatively TRBD1 (5 bases). V lost 4 bases and J lost 0, with 10 bases in between. CDR1 MNHEY and CDR2 SVGAGI come from the germline V gene. The CDR3 covers 15 residues. CDR3 protein: CASSSRGNSNQPQHF. CDR3 DNA sequence: TGTGCCAGCAGTTCTAGGGGTAATAGCAATCAGCCCCAGCATTTT.

The rearrangement uses TRBV9 and TRBJ2-1; D call uncertain. The CDR3 is 14 residues long. Germline assignment: CDR1 SGDLS and CDR2 YYNGEE. Trimming cost V 0 bases and J 2 bases, with 6 bases left between them. The CDR3 region has the DNA TGTGCCAGCAGCGTAGGAGGTCCCTACAATGAGCAGTTCTTC. Translated: CASSVGGPYNEQFF.

This chain links TRBV4-1 with TRBJ1-2; no firm D call. CDR1 is MGHRA, CDR2 YSYEKL, per germline. This CDR3 contains 15 residues. The V end lost 4 bases, the J end lost 4 bases, and 16 bases lay between the germline ends. The CDR3 DNA reads as TGCGCCAGCAGCCCACCTCTCGCGGGGATCTATGGCTACACCTTC. It yields the protein CASSPPLAGIYGYTF.

This clone occurred a few times. The DNA of the CDR3 is TGTGCCAGCAGCCACCGAATACCGGGACTAGCGGAGTACAATGAGCAGTTCTTC. Protein sequence: CASSHRIPGLAEYNEQFF. The chain has TRBV7-2 and TRBJ2-1, with 11 positions matching TRBD2. With 5 bases clipped from V and 4 bases from J, the junction kept 13 bases outside the gene matches. Germline V gene lookup returns CDR1 SGHTA and CDR2 FQGNSA. CDR3 size: 18 residues.